Shown below are 10 T cell receptor beta chains from a single sample sequenced in a study of blood T cells in healthy people across ages. For the second PCR, which ran for 7 to 11 cycles, a sample-barcoded 5' primer and a J-beta primer mix were used. MiXCR, applied by TCRdb to the 5' RACE reads, yields one record per CDR3 protein. The sample carries some 760,000 distinct CDR3 sequences, approximately 25% recorded once. The same specimen was also included in a second study, on T cells of mothers and their children.

The sequencing sample was made of blood. The receptors shown here come from a boy under 18 in good health.

This clonotype was observed a single time. This chain connects TRBV4-2 to TRBJ2-7; 8 bases match TRBD1. V lost 1 base and J lost 2; bases outside the gene matches: 7. Germline CDR1 reads LGHNA; CDR2 reads YNFKEQ. There are 16 residues in the CDR3. The CDR3 region is CASSQGATGAPYEQYF. The CDR3 DNA reads as TGTGCCAGCAGCCAAGGGGCGACAGGGGCTCCCTACGAGCAGTACTTC.

This clonotype has just one count. The V gene is TRBV19, the J gene TRBJ2-1, with 8 bases matching TRBD2. The CDR3 runs to 14 residues. Germline V gives CDR1 LNHDA, CDR2 SQIVND (reference sequence). Unmatched junction bases numbered 5, after V lost 6 bases and J lost 4 bases. Written as DNA, the CDR3 is TGTGCCAGTAGACTTACTAGCGGATACAATGAGCAGTTCTTC. Its protein product is CASRLTSGYNEQFF.

This clonotype was counted only a few times. This sequence joins TRBV6-1 and TRBJ2-4; 9 positions agree with TRBD1. The V and J ends lost 1 base and 8 bases, in that order; junction bases with no gene match: 18. Germline values: CDR1 MNHNS, CDR2 SASEGT. CDR3 length: 19 amino acids. Written as DNA, the CDR3 is TGTGCCAGCAGTGAAGGGACAGGGGACCTACTAATCTACGGGGACATTCAGTACTTC. Translated, it gives CASSEGTGDLLIYGDIQYF.

The rearrangement links TRBV7-9 to TRBJ2-5, with 10 bases identical to TRBD1. This CDR3 has 16 residues. Germline CDR1 is SEHNR and CDR2 is FQNEAQ (reference sequence). V was clipped by 5 bases and J by 2 bases; unmatched bases: 8. The CDR3 protein is CASSRPDRGGQETQYF. In nucleotides, the CDR3 is TGTGCCAGCAGCAGACCGGACAGGGGGGGGCAAGAGACCCAGTACTTC.

The rearrangement links TRBV18 to TRBJ1-1; D call uncertain. The ends were cut back, 1 base at V and 3 bases at J, with 3 bases in the middle. This CDR3 contains 12 residues. CDR1 is KGHSH and CDR2 is LQKENI in the germline V gene. The CDR3: CASSPLDTEAFF. CDR3 nucleotides: TGTGCCAGCTCACCACTTGACACTGAAGCTTTCTTT.

This clonotype occurred a few times. In DNA, the CDR3 is TGCAGAGCAAATGTGGGGCAGGGGAATGGCTACACCTTC. Translation: CRANVGQGNGYTF. V gene TRBV20-1 combines with J gene TRBJ1-2; a possible D gene is TRBD1 (6 bases). The CDR3 has 13 amino acids. The germline gives CDR1 DFQATT, CDR2 SNEGSKA (reference sequence).

This clonotype was detected only a few times. This chain joins TRBV19 and TRBJ2-5, with D possibly TRBD2 on 7 matching bases. Germline V gene lookup returns CDR1 LNHDA and CDR2 SQIVND (reference sequence). The V end was cut by 1 base, the J end by 11 bases, with 14 bases between. The CDR3 length is 13 residues. CDR3 residues: CASSIGSGGQQYF. CDR3 DNA: TGTGCCAGTAGTATAGGTTCCGGGGGGCAACAGTACTTC.

The rearrangement uses TRBV28 and TRBJ2-4; no definite D call. The CDR3 spans 16 residues. Per germline, CDR1 MDHEN and CDR2 SYDVKM. With 6 bases removed from V and 2 bases from J, the gap between germline ends came to 17 bases. This chain's CDR3 is CASSQILPPPKNIQYF. The CDR3 DNA reads as TGTGCCAGCAGCCAAATCTTACCCCCACCCAAAAACATTCAGTACTTC.

The genes are TRBV29-1 and TRBJ2-1, with TRBD2 identical over 11 bases. Germline CDR1 and CDR2: SQVTM and ANQGSEA. V was clipped by 0 bases and J by 1 base; unmatched bases: 2. The CDR3 sequence is 16 residues long. CDR3 sequence (DNA): TGCAGCGTTGAAGAGGGACTAGCGGAGTCCTACAATGAGCAGTTCTTC. Translating it yields CSVEEGLAESYNEQFF.

The chain joins TRBV27 to TRBJ2-3; perhaps TRBD2 as D (6 bases). From germline, CDR1 is MNHEY and CDR2 SMNVEV (reference sequence). The CDR3 length is 14 residues. The V end was cut by 6 bases, the J end by 4 bases, with 14 bases between. CDR3 coding DNA: TGTGCCAGCAGCCCCCTTGGGGAGGCAGATACGCAGTATTTT. Protein product: CASSPLGEADTQYF.